Sequencing of this T cell receptor (beta chain) was carried out in a study of beta chain features in type 1 diabetes. Broader study findings: TCRB CDR3s were moderately but significantly shorter in Type 1 diabetes patients in all four CD4+ subsets. Among type 1 diabetes patients, VDJ junctions had fewer insertions and more deletions.

Cells sorted by CD45RO/CCR7/CD25/CD127/CD95/CD27 comprised CD4+ naive, central memory, regulatory and stem cell-like memory cells. Once sorted, every population was more than 98% pure. This CDR3 comprises 11 residues. The germline V gene encodes CDR1 SQVTM and CDR2 ANQGSEA. The ends were cut back, 7 bases at V and 1 base at J, with 7 bases in the middle. Investigators reverse transcribed all isolated RNA, so they sequenced expressed TCRB transcripts. Sequenced by immunoSEQ multiplex PCR; TCRdb stores in-frame clones only, minus some. Altogether 160,000 or so clones are present, approximately 10% being singletons, with the ten largest covering around 0.64%. This clone was seen more than once but under ten times. The target antigen is unknown.

Sequenced material: central memory CD4+ T cells from blood. The source is a woman aged 25 to 39 with type 1 diabetes. V usage is TRBV29-1 and J usage is TRBJ1-1, with TRBD1 as a possible D gene (5 bases). CDR3 residues: CSGGQNTEAFF. CDR3 in DNA: TGCAGCGGTGGACAGAACACTGAAGCTTTCTTT.